This TCR beta chain is drawn from a study of T cell responses to AZD1222 COVID-19 vaccine. Study observations and caveats: Two doses of AZD1222 preceded a rise in Spike-specific TCR breadth and depth. Unmutated variant regions reportedly attract nearly half of all spike-specific TCRs. Clonal diversity may have been underestimated, and the donors were mostly white British, with more females than males. In all cases, repertoires were sampled only after the peak T cell response.

Germline values: CDR1 LGHDT, CDR2 YNNKEL (reference sequence). CDR3 length equals 16 residues. Germline trimming cut 0 bases from V and 0 bases from J; bases unmatched to any gene: 5. Sequencing was performed with immunoSEQ multiplex PCR; in TCRdb, only in-frame clones are kept and a portion is missing. Of over 120,000 clones detected, almost 95% appear once; the ten largest clones hold 3.6%. As for this clone: The antigen is undetermined.

J is TRBJ2-7 and V is TRBV3-1 (or the pseudogene TRBV3-2), with 7 nucleotides matching TRBD2. This receptor was identified in an adult who received the AZD1222 COVID-19 vaccine. Sequenced material: peripheral blood, taken 28 days after the second AZD1222 dose. CDR3: CASSQDLAVNSYEQYF. As DNA, the CDR3 is TGTGCCAGCAGCCAAGACCTAGCGGTAAACTCCTACGAGCAGTACTTC.